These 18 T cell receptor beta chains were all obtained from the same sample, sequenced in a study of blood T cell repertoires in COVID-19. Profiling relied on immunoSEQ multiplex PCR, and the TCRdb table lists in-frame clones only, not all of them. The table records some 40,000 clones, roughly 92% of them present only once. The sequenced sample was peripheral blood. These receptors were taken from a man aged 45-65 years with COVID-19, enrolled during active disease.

CDR3 residues: CAWNDRAEQPQHF. The DNA of the CDR3 is TGTGCCTGGAACGACAGGGCGGAACAGCCCCAGCATTTT. This rearrangement joins TRBV30 to TRBJ1-5, with 7 bases identical to TRBD1. The CDR3 is made up of 13 amino acids. The germline CDR1 and CDR2 sequences are GTSNPN and SVGIG (reference sequence). Trimming cost V 4 bases and J 7 bases; bases outside gene matches: 7.

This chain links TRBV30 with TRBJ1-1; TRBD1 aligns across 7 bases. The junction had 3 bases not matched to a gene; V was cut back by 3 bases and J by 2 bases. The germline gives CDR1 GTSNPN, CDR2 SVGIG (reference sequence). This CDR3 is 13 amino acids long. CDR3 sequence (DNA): TGTGCCTGGAGACAGGGGATTAACACTGAAGCTTTCTTT. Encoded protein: CAWRQGINTEAFF.

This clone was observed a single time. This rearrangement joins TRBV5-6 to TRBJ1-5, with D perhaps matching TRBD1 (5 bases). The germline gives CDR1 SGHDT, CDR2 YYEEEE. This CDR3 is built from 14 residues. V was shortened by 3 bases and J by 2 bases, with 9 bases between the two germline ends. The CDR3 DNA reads TGTGCCAGCAGCTGGGGGGTAGGCAATCAGCCCCAGCATTTT. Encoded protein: CASSWGVGNQPQHF.

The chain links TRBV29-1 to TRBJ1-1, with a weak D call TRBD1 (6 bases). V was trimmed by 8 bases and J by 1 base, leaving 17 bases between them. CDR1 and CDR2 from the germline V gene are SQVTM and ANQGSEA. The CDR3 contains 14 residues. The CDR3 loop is CSSGQRAGNTEAFF. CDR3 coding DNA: TGCAGCTCTGGACAGAGGGCGGGGAACACTGAAGCTTTCTTT.

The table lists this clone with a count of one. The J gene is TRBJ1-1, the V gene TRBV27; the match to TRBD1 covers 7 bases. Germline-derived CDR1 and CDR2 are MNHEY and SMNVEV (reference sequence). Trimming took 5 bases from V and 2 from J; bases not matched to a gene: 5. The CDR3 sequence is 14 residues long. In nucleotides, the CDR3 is TGTGCCAGCAGTCCGGGGACAGCTAACACTGAAGCTTTCTTT. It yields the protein CASSPGTANTEAFF.

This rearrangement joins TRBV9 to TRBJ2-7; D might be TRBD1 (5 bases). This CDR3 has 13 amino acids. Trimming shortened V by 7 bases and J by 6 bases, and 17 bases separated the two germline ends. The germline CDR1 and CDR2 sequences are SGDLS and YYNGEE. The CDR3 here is CASSLQGSGEQYF. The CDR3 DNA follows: TGTGCCAGCTCGCTCCAGGGTAGTGGCGAGCAGTACTTC. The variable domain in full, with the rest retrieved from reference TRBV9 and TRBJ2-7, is DSGVTQTPKHLITATGQRVTLRCSPRSGDLSVYWYQQSLDQGLQFLIQYYNGEERAKGNILERFSAQQFPDLHSELNLSSLELGDSALYFCASSLQGSGEQYFGPGTRLTVT.

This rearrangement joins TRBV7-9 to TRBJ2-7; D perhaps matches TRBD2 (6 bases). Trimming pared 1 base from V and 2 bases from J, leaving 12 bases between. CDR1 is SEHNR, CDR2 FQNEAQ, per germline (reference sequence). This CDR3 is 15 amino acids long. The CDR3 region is CASSLGGTLTYEQYF. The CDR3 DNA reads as TGTGCCAGCAGCTTAGGCGGGACCCTAACCTACGAGCAGTACTTC.

The CDR3 loop is CASTGNGGYGYTF. The DNA for the CDR3 is TGTGCCAGTACAGGCAACGGGGGCTATGGCTACACCTTC. V gene TRBV7-9 combines with J gene TRBJ1-2; D perhaps matches TRBD1 (5 bases). The CDR3 runs 13 residues. Germline values: CDR1 SEHNR, CDR2 FQNEAQ (reference sequence). V was clipped by 9 bases and J by 4 bases, with 15 bases between them. Complete variable domain (other parts from reference TRBV7-9 and TRBJ1-2): DTGVSQNPRHKITKRGQNVTFRCDPISEHNRLYWYRQTLGQGPEFLTYFQNEAQLEKSRLLSDRFSAERPKGSFSTLEIQRTEQGDSAMYLCASTGNGGYGYTFGSGTRLTVV.

CDR3 loop: CASSAQGREQFF. The CDR3 DNA sequence: TGTGCCAGCAGCGCTCAGGGCCGCGAGCAGTTCTTC. This chain uses TRBV9 with TRBJ2-1; a possible D gene is TRBD1 (5 bases). CDR3 length: 12 amino acids. Germline CDR1 is SGDLS and CDR2 is YYNGEE. Trimming pared 3 bases from V and 10 bases from J, leaving 11 bases between.

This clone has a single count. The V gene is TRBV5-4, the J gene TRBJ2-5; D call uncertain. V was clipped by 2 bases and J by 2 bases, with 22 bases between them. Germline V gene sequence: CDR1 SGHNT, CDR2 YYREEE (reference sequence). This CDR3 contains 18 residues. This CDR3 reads CASSLGLPPLSLQETQYF. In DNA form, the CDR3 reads TGTGCCAGCAGCTTAGGTCTCCCGCCACTAAGCCTTCAAGAGACCCAGTACTTC.

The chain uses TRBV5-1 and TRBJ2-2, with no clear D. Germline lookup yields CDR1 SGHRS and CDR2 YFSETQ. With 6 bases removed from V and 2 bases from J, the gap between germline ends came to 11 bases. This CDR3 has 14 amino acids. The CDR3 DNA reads TGCGCCAGCACAGAGCGCGTAAACACCGGGGAGCTGTTTTTT. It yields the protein CASTERVNTGELFF.

The CDR3 DNA sequence: TGTGCCAGCAGCCAAGGGACAGAAGGCTACACCTTC. Protein: CASSQGTEGYTF. V is TRBV3-1 (or the pseudogene TRBV3-2) and J is TRBJ1-2; D may be TRBD1 (6 bases). The germline gives CDR1 LGHDT, CDR2 YNNKEL (reference sequence). Trimming removed 1 base at V and 8 bases at J, with 8 bases between. The CDR3 totals 12 residues.

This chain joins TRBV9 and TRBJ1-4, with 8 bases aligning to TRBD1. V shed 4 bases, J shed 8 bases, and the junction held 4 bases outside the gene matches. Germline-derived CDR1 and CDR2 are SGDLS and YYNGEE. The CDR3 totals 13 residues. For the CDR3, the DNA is TGTGCCAGCAGCAGGACAGGGAACGAAAAACTGTTTTTT. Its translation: CASSRTGNEKLFF.

The CDR3 spells CASSESLAGGPDTQYF. The CDR3 DNA reads TGTGCCAGCAGTGAATCCCTAGCGGGAGGGCCGGATACGCAGTATTTT. This chain connects TRBV6-1 to TRBJ2-3; 12 bases line up with TRBD2. Germline V CDR1 and CDR2: MNHNS, SASEGT. The CDR3 is made up of 16 amino acids. V dropped 2 bases and J dropped 6; count of bases not matched to a gene: 6.

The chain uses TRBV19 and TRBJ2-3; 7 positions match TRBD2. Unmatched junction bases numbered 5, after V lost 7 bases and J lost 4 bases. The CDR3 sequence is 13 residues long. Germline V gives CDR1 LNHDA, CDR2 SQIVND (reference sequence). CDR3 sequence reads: CASKAGVSDTQYF. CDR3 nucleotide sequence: TGTGCCAGTAAGGCGGGAGTTTCAGATACGCAGTATTTT.

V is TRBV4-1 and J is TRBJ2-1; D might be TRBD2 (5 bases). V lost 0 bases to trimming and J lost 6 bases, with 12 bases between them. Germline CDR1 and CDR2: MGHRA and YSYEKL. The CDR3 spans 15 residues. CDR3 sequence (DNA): TGCGCCAGCAGCCAAGATAGTCGAGGGTTCAATGAGCAGTTCTTC. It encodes CASSQDSRGFNEQFF.

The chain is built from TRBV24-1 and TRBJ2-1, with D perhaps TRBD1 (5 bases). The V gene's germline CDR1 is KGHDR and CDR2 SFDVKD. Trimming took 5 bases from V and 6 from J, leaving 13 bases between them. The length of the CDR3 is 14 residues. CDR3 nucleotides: TGTGCCACCAGTGGCACAGGAAGGGGCAATGAGCAGTTCTTC. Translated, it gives CATSGTGRGNEQFF.

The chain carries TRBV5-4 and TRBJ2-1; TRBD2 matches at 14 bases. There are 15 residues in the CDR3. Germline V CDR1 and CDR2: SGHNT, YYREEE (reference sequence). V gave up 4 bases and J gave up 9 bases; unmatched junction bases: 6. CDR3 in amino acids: CASSRGLAGGTEQFF. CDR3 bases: TGTGCCAGCAGCCGTGGACTAGCGGGAGGCACTGAGCAGTTCTTC.